This T cell receptor (beta chain) stems from a study of persistence of HIV-infected CD4 T cells. Turning to the study itself: Donors had been on suppressive ART for a median of approximately eight years.

Sequencing used immunoSEQ version 4 in survey mode. The assay was immunoSEQ multiplex PCR, and TCRdb's table has in-frame clones only and misses some. The table has tens of thousands of clones, around 80% seen once. In regard to this clone: Its antigen is currently unknown. The junction does not match germline at one end; this may be a read error.

Stimulation used 10 ug/mL lysate from CMV-infected fibroblasts. Memory cells lacking CD40L and CD69 with high CD45RO were sorted. The CDR3 totals 15 residues. Germline-derived CDR1 and CDR2 are SGHTA and FQGNSA. This receptor was identified in an adult man with HIV who was CMV-seropositive. Sequenced here: CD4+ T cells sorted from PBMCs after approximately 18-hour stimulation, sampled from a patient who received antiretroviral therapy. The genes are TRBV7-2 and TRBJ2-2; a weak D match, TRBD2 (5 bases). The CDR3 loop is CASSLAPGNAGELFF. The CDR3 DNA is TGTGCCAGCAGCTTAGCTCCGGGGAACGCCGGGGAGCTGTTTTTT.